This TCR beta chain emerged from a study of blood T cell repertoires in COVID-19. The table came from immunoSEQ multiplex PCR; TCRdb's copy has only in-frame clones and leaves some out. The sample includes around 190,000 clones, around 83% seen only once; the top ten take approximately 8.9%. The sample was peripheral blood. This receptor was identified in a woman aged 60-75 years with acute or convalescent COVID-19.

CDR3 sequence (DNA): TGCGCCAGCAGCCAAACCTTAGCAGGGCCCTCTGGAAACACCATATATTTT. Translation gives CASSQTLAGPSGNTIYF. The chain carries TRBV4-1 and TRBJ1-3; maybe TRBD1 (5 bases). The V and J ends lost 2 bases and 0 bases respectively, with 14 bases between them. CDR1 MGHRA and CDR2 YSYEKL come from the germline V gene. This CDR3 has 17 residues.